This T cell receptor beta chain was captured in a study of T cell clonality in common variable immunodeficiency. Germline loops: CDR1 DFQATT, CDR2 SNEGSKA (reference sequence). This CDR3 is 13 amino acids long. Trimming took 6 bases from V and 0 from J, leaving 12 bases between them. The data were produced by immunoSEQ multiplex PCR, yet TCRdb's version contains in-frame clones alone and is incomplete. The specimen has more than 30,000 clones, none found just once. This clone was counted at least ten times. From the germline J gene comes the end of the CDR3, since the read stops 3 residues before it. The V call is TRBV20-1, the J call TRBJ2-7; no clear D. This receptor was identified in a person between 18 and 75 years old in good health. The sample taken for sequencing was peripheral blood mononuclear cells. CDR3 residues: CSASPYSSYEQYF. The DNA read from the CDR3 is TGCAGTGCCAGTCCGTATTCCTCCTACGAG.